This T cell receptor beta chain stems from a study of cytomegalovirus exposure and HLA in healthy donors. Clones were read by immunoSEQ multiplex PCR, and TCRdb kept only the in-frame ones, dropping some. The sample holds about 250,000 clones, roughly 84% seen once. Germline CDR1 reads LNHDA; CDR2 reads SQIVND (reference sequence). V was pared by 5 bases and J by 0 bases, with 8 bases between. The CDR3 length is 13 residues. In this sample, this clone turned up once. Input material: PBMCs. The receptor was isolated from a young man in good health and CMV-seropositive. V usage is TRBV19 and J usage is TRBJ2-7; D is unresolved. This chain's CDR3 is CASSPRISYEQYF. Here the CDR3 DNA reads TGTGCCAGTAGTCCGAGGATCTCCTACGAGCAGTACTTC.